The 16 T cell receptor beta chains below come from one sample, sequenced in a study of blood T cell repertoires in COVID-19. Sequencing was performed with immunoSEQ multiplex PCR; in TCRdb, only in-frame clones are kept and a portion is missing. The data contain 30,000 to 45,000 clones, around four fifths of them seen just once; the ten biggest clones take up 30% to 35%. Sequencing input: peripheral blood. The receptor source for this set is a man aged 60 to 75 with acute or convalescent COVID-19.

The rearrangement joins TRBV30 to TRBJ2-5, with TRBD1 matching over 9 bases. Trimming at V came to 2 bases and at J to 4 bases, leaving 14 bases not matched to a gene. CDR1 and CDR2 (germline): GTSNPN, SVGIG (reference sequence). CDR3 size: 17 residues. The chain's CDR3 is CAWSPPGTGWELETQYF. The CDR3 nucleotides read TGTGCCTGGAGTCCACCTGGGACAGGGTGGGAGCTAGAGACCCAGTACTTC.

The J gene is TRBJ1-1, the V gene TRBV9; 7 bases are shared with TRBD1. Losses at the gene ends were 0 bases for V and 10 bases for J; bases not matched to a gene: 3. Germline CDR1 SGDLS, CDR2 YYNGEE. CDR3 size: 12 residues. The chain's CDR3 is CASSVVGTAAFF. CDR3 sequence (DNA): TGTGCCAGCAGCGTAGTGGGGACAGCAGCTTTCTTT.

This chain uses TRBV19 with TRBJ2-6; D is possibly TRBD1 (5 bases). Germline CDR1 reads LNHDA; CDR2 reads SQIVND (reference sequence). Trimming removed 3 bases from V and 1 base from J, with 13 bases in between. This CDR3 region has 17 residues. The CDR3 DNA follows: TGTGCCAGTAGTATTGTAGGGGTTGGGTCTGGGGCCAACGTCCTGACTTTC. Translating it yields CASSIVGVGSGANVLTF.

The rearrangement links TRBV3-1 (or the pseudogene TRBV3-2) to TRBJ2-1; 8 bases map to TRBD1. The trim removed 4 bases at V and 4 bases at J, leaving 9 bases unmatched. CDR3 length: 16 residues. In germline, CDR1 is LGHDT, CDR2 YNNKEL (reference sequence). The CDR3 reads CASSPRSGGPYNEQFF. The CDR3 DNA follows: TGTGCCAGCAGCCCTCGGTCAGGGGGCCCATACAATGAGCAGTTCTTC.

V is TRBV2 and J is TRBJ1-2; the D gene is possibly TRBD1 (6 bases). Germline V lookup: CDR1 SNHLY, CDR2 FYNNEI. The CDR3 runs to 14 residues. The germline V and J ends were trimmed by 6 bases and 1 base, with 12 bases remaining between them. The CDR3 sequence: CASRLDRSNYGYTF. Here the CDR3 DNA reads TGTGCCAGCAGATTAGACAGGAGTAACTATGGCTACACCTTC.

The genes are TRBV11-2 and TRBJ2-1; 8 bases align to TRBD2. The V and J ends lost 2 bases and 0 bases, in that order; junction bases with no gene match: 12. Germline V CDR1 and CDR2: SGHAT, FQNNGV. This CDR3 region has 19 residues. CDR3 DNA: TGTGCCAGCAGCTTATATTGGGCTAGCGGGCTTAGCTCCTACAATGAGCAGTTCTTC. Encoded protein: CASSLYWASGLSSYNEQFF.

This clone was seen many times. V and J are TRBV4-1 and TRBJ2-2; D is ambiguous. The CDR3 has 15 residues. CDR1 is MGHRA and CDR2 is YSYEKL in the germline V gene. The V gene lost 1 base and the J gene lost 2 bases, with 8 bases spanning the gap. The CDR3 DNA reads TGCGCCAGCAGCCAAGTAACAGTCAACACCGGGGAGCTGTTTTTT. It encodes CASSQVTVNTGELFF.

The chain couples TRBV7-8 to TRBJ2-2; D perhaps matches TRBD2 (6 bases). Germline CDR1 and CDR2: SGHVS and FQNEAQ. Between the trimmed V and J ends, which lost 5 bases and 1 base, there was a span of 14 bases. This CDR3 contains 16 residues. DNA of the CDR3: TGTGCCAGCAGCCAGCGGGCAGCGGAGAACACCGGGGAGCTGTTTTTT. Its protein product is CASSQRAAENTGELFF. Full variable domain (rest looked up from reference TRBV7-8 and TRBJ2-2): GAGVSQSPRYKVAKRGQDVALRCDPISGHVSLFWYQQALGQGPEFLTYFQNEAQLDKSGLPSDRFFAERPEGSVSTLKIQRTQQEDSAVYLCASSQRAAENTGELFFGEGSRLTVL.

The CDR3 region is CASSPGTSANNEQFF. The DNA for the CDR3 is TGTGCCAGCAGCCCCGGGACTAGCGCGAACAATGAGCAGTTCTTC. V usage is TRBV7-9 and J usage is TRBJ2-1, with 10 bases that match TRBD2. CDR3 length: 15 residues. CDR1 is SEHNR, CDR2 FQNEAQ, per germline (reference sequence). V lost 5 bases and J lost 5; bases outside the gene matches: 6.

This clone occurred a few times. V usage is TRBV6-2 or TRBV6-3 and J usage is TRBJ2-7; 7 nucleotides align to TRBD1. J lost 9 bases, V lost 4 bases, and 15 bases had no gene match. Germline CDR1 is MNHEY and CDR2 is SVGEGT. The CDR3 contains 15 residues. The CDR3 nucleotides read TGTGCCAGCAGTTCCACCGACAGGGCCTCACTAGGGCAGTACTTC. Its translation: CASSSTDRASLGQYF.

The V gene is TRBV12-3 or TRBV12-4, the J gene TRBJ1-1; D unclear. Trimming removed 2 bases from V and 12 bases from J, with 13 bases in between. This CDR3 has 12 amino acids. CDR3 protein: CASSLFTGMTFF. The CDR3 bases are TGTGCCAGCAGTTTATTTACGGGAATGACTTTCTTT.

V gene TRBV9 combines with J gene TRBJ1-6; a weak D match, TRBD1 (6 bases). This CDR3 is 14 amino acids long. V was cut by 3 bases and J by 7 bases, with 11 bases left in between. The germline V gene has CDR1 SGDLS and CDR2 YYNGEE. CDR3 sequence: CASSARQDNSPLHF. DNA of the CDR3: TGTGCCAGCAGCGCGAGACAGGACAATTCACCCCTCCACTTT.

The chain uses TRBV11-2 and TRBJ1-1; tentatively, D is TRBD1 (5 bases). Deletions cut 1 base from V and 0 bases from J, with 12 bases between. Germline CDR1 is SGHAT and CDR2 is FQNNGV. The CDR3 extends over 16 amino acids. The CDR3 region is CASSLVGGAMNTEAFF. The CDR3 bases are TGTGCCAGCAGCTTAGTTGGTGGGGCGATGAACACTGAAGCTTTCTTT. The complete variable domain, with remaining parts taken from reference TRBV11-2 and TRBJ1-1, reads EAGVAQSPRYKIIEKRQSVAFWCNPISGHATLYWYQQILGQGPKLLIQFQNNGVVDDSQLPKDRFSAERLKGVDSTLKIQPAKLEDSAVYLCASSLVGGAMNTEAFFGQGTRLTVV.

The CDR3 here is CASSDAGGNQPQHF. In DNA form, the CDR3 reads TGTGCCAGCAGTGACGCAGGGGGCAATCAGCCCCAGCATTTT. The chain links TRBV25-1 to TRBJ1-5, with a weak D call TRBD1 (6 bases). In germline, CDR1 is MGHDK, CDR2 SYGVNS. The CDR3 is made up of 14 amino acids. V was cut by 3 bases and J by 2 bases, with 8 bases left in between.

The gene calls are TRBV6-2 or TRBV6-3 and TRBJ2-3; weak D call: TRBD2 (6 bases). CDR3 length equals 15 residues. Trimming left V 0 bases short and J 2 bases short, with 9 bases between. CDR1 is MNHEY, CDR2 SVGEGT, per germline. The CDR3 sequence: CASSYSAGNTDTQYF. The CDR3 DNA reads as TGTGCCAGCAGTTACTCCGCGGGGAACACAGATACGCAGTATTTT.

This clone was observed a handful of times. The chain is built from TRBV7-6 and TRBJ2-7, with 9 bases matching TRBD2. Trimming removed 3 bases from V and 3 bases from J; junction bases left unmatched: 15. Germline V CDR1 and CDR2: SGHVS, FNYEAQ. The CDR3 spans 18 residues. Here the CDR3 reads CASSFPAASGTPVYEQYF. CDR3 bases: TGTGCCAGCAGCTTCCCTGCCGCTAGCGGGACGCCCGTCTACGAGCAGTACTTC.